Listed below are T cell receptor beta chains from one sample, sequenced in a study of beta chain features in type 1 diabetes. Data came from immunoSEQ multiplex PCR; TCRdb stores just in-frame clones and leaves some out. Here the sample spans about 650,000 clones, approximately 13% being singletons. Sequencing was performed on naive CD4+ T cells from blood. The receptor set was obtained from a man in his thirties or forties with type 1 diabetes. Both conserved end residues are part of each CDR3. Fields, in order: J gene, V gene, CDR3 protein.

TRBJ2-7,TRBV7-6,CASSLGQGLYEQYF
TRBJ2-1,TRBV9,CASSVAPQGEQFF
TRBJ1-6,TRBV28,CASSWTGRDSPLHF
TRBJ2-3,TRBV29-1,CSVEEARGPDTQYF
TRBJ2-7,TRBV29-1,CSVPGWPGKDYEQYF
TRBJ2-5,TRBV6-5,CASSYPGKETQYF
TRBJ1-5,TRBV7-2,CASSFDLGQPQHF
TRBJ1-2,TRBV30,CAWSRSIQGCTF
TRBJ2-2,TRBV30,CAWSALPGELFF
TRBJ1-6,TRBV27,CASSLLPGAMNSPLHF
TRBJ1-3,TRBV30,CAWSQGSGNTIYF
TRBJ2-3,TRBV7-2,CASSLDPGAATDTQYF
TRBJ1-1,TRBV14,CASSPLGIPNTEAFF
TRBJ1-4,TRBV2,CASRKGQGGGEKLFF